Shown below are 20 T cell receptor beta chains from a single sample sequenced in a study of OX40 agonist ivuxolimab in advanced cancers. Some clones are missing from TCRdb's copy, which holds only in-frame ones; the method was immunoSEQ multiplex PCR. Found here are approximately 99,000 clones, approximately 87% of them singletons; the top ten hold around 5.9%. Sequenced here: CD4+ or CD8+ T cells sorted from blood, sampled in a trial of the OX40 agonist ivuxolimab. The receptor source for this set is an adult with an advanced solid tumor such as melanoma, head and neck, liver or kidney cancer.

The chain couples TRBV5-1 to TRBJ1-1; no definite D call. Germline CDR1 is SGHRS and CDR2 is YFSETQ. Between the trimmed V and J ends, which lost 1 base and 4 bases, there was a span of 11 bases. This CDR3 is built from 14 residues. This chain's CDR3 is CASSLSSMPTEAFF. The CDR3 DNA reads as TGCGCCAGCAGCTTGTCTTCAATGCCCACTGAAGCTTTCTTT.

The V and J genes are TRBV9 and TRBJ1-3; TRBD1 aligns across 7 bases. Unmatched junction bases numbered 6, after V lost 0 bases and J lost 0 bases. Germline CDR1 is SGDLS and CDR2 is YYNGEE. The CDR3 loop spans 17 amino acids. The CDR3 protein is CASSVEGQFLSGNTIYF. The CDR3 DNA reads TGTGCCAGCAGCGTAGAGGGACAGTTTCTCTCTGGAAACACCATATATTTT.

The J gene is TRBJ1-1, the V gene TRBV7-6; the match to TRBD1 covers 8 bases. Germline lookup yields CDR1 SGHVS and CDR2 FNYEAQ. The CDR3 totals 16 residues. V was clipped by 0 bases and J by 3 bases; unmatched bases: 6. CDR3 amino acids: CASSLAGPGGHTEAFF. CDR3 coding DNA: TGTGCCAGCAGCTTAGCGGGCCCAGGGGGCCACACTGAAGCTTTCTTT.

The CDR3 DNA reads TGTGCCAGCAGTTTAAGGGGGGCGGGCACCGGGGAGCTGTTTTTT. It encodes CASSLRGAGTGELFF. This chain uses TRBV27 with TRBJ2-2; D may be TRBD1 or TRBD2 (6 bases each). The CDR3 is made up of 15 amino acids. Trimming took off 2 bases at V and 4 bases at J, with 11 bases between the two ends. The germline gives CDR1 MNHEY, CDR2 SMNVEV (reference sequence).

This clone was counted once. Other DNA sequences from this sample encode an identical CDR3 as well. The chain uses TRBV6-6 and TRBJ1-1, with D maybe TRBD1 (5 bases). In germline, CDR1 is MNHNY, CDR2 SVGAGI (reference sequence). V lost 3 bases and J lost 1, with 9 bases in between. The CDR3 consists of 14 residues. This chain's CDR3 is CASSYGAGNTEAFF. In DNA, the CDR3 is TGTGCCAGCAGTTATGGGGCGGGGAACACTGAAGCTTTCTTT.

This clone was recorded only once. V is TRBV18 and J is TRBJ1-6, with 7 bases that match TRBD1. The germline CDR1 and CDR2 sequences are KGHSH and LQKENI. J was trimmed by 6 bases and V by 0 bases; bases with no gene match: 17. The CDR3 covers 20 residues. The CDR3 loop is CASSPPSSRQGGSPNSPLHF. CDR3 bases: TGTGCCAGCTCACCACCTTCATCGCGACAGGGTGGCTCTCCTAATTCACCCCTCCACTTT.

The V and J genes are TRBV5-1 and TRBJ2-3, with D perhaps TRBD1 (7 bases). The V end lost 3 bases, the J end lost 0 bases, and 11 bases lay between the germline ends. Per germline, CDR1 SGHRS and CDR2 YFSETQ. The CDR3 length is 15 residues. CDR3 sequence reads: CASSWRDSSTDTQYF. CDR3 DNA sequence: TGCGCCAGCAGCTGGAGGGACAGCAGCACAGATACGCAGTATTTT.

The chain links TRBV11-2 to TRBJ2-1; 10 bases align to TRBD2. With V trimmed by 3 bases and J by 4 bases, 3 bases remained unmatched. The CDR3 length is 15 residues. CDR1 and CDR2 from the germline V gene are SGHAT and FQNNGV. CDR3 nucleotide sequence: TGTGCCAGCAGCTTCCTAGCGGGAGTATACAATGAGCAGTTCTTC. Amino acid sequence: CASSFLAGVYNEQFF. The variable domain in full, with the rest retrieved from reference TRBV11-2 and TRBJ2-1, is EAGVAQSPRYKIIEKRQSVAFWCNPISGHATLYWYQQILGQGPKLLIQFQNNGVVDDSQLPKDRFSAERLKGVDSTLKIQPAKLEDSAVYLCASSFLAGVYNEQFFGPGTRLTVL.

DNA for the CDR3: TGTGCCAGCAACCGAGCCCCAGGGGGTAACGAGCAGTACTTC. Residues: CASNRAPGGNEQYF. This chain connects TRBV27 to TRBJ2-7, with 7 bases identical to TRBD1. This CDR3 is built from 14 residues. J was trimmed by 5 bases and V by 7 bases; bases with no gene match: 11. Germline V gene data show CDR1 as MNHEY and CDR2 as SMNVEV (reference sequence).

This sequence joins TRBV6-5 and TRBJ1-2, with unresolved D. CDR1 and CDR2 (germline): MNHEY, SVGAGI. CDR3 size: 13 residues. Between the trimmed V and J ends, which lost 0 bases and 8 bases, there was a span of 10 bases. As DNA, the CDR3 is TGTGCCAGCAGTTACTCTCCGCCTGGGGGCTACACCTTC. Its protein product is CASSYSPPGGYTF.

The gene calls are TRBV27 and TRBJ2-5; D might be TRBD1 (6 bases). The germline CDR1 and CDR2 sequences are MNHEY and SMNVEV (reference sequence). Trimming cost V 4 bases and J 2 bases, with 29 bases left between them. The CDR3 loop spans 20 amino acids. The CDR3 is CASSSNILGAGAREQETQYF. The DNA for the CDR3 is TGTGCCAGCAGTTCCAATATACTGGGGGCAGGGGCGAGGGAACAAGAGACCCAGTACTTC.

This rearrangement joins TRBV19 to TRBJ1-1; maybe TRBD1 (6 bases). This CDR3 region has 15 residues. V was pared by 9 bases and J by 4 bases, with 21 bases between. Germline values: CDR1 LNHDA, CDR2 SQIVND (reference sequence). Here the CDR3 reads CASLGRGTPGTEAFF. In nucleotides, the CDR3 is TGTGCCAGCCTAGGGAGGGGGACCCCGGGCACTGAAGCTTTCTTT.

V is TRBV29-1 and J is TRBJ2-3; 8 nucleotides match TRBD1. The CDR3 covers 16 residues. Germline V gene data show CDR1 as SQVTM and CDR2 as ANQGSEA. The V segment lost 8 bases and the J segment 5 bases; nucleotides outside the gene matches: 18. Here the CDR3 DNA reads TGCAGCTCGTTACGGGATGAGGACAGGGCTAGAGATACGCAGTATTTT. Residues: CSSLRDEDRARDTQYF.

The J gene is TRBJ2-1, the V gene TRBV7-9; D gene ambiguous. V lost 2 bases to trimming and J lost 6 bases, with 14 bases between them. Germline CDR1 SEHNR, CDR2 FQNEAQ (reference sequence). CDR3 length equals 15 residues. CDR3 sequence reads: CASSLTPVGPNEQFF. Written as DNA, the CDR3 is TGTGCCAGCAGCTTAACTCCAGTCGGGCCCAATGAGCAGTTCTTC. Variable domain in full (rest from reference TRBV7-9 and TRBJ2-1): DTGVSQNPRHKITKRGQNVTFRCDPISEHNRLYWYRQTLGQGPEFLTYFQNEAQLEKSRLLSDRFSAERPKGSFSTLEIQRTEQGDSAMYLCASSLTPVGPNEQFFGPGTRLTVL.

The V gene is TRBV19, the J gene TRBJ1-2, with D perhaps TRBD1 (6 bases). V lost 7 bases to trimming and J lost 2 bases, with 11 bases between them. The CDR3 runs 13 residues. The germline V gene has CDR1 LNHDA and CDR2 SQIVND (reference sequence). The CDR3 loop is CASNPGANYGYTF. The CDR3 DNA sequence: TGTGCCAGTAATCCGGGGGCGAACTATGGCTACACCTTC.

V and J are TRBV5-1 and TRBJ2-5; TRBD2 matches at 14 bases. The CDR3 spans 16 residues. Germline CDR1 reads SGHRS; CDR2 reads YFSETQ. Trimming took 6 bases from V and 7 from J; bases not matched to a gene: 11. DNA of the CDR3: TGCGCCAGCAACCGGGGGACTAGCGGGAGTGATGGGACCCAGTACTTC. Translation: CASNRGTSGSDGTQYF.

The chain combines TRBV5-1 with TRBJ2-1, with 9 bases that match TRBD2. V lost 7 bases and J lost 7; bases outside the gene matches: 9. The CDR3 spans 14 residues. The germline V gene has CDR1 SGHRS and CDR2 YFSETQ. CDR3 sequence reads: CASGRTSARNEQFF. The CDR3 DNA sequence: TGCGCCAGCGGCAGGACTAGCGCGAGGAATGAGCAGTTCTTC.

The chain combines TRBV5-4 with TRBJ1-2, with D unresolved. V was shortened by 4 bases and J by 10 bases, with 20 bases between the two germline ends. Germline V gene sequence: CDR1 SGHNT, CDR2 YYREEE (reference sequence). CDR3 length: 14 residues. CDR3 region: CASSVLQLMVAYTF. Written as DNA, the CDR3 is TGTGCCAGCAGCGTATTACAGCTTATGGTAGCCTACACCTTC. The entire variable domain, with the rest obtained from reference TRBV5-4 and TRBJ1-2, is as follows: ETGVTQSPTHLIKTRGQQVTLRCSSQSGHNTVSWYQQALGQGPQFIFQYYREEENGRGNFPPRFSGLQFPNYSSELNVNALELDDSALYLCASSVLQLMVAYTFGSGTRLTVV.

The chain uses TRBV6-1 and TRBJ1-3; no definite D call. The V end was cut by 11 bases, the J end by 1 base, with 18 bases between. The CDR3 covers 15 residues. Per germline, CDR1 MNHNS and CDR2 SASEGT. The chain's CDR3 is CARRDIGRSGNTIYF. The DNA for the CDR3 is TGTGCCCGCCGGGATATAGGGAGGTCTGGAAACACCATATATTTT.

The V call is TRBV19, the J call TRBJ1-6; D is possibly TRBD1 (5 bases). Per germline, CDR1 LNHDA and CDR2 SQIVND (reference sequence). V gave up 7 bases and J gave up 7 bases, with 17 bases separating them. This CDR3 has 15 residues. The CDR3 DNA is TGTGCCAGTACCCAGGGCCCTGTGAGGAATTCACCCCTCCACTTT. As protein: CASTQGPVRNSPLHF. The full variable domain, completed using reference TRBV19 and TRBJ1-6, is DGGITQSPKYLFRKEGQNVTLSCEQNLNHDAMYWYRQDPGQGLRLIYYSQIVNDFQKGDIAEGYSVSREKKESFPLTVTSAQKNPTAFYLCASTQGPVRNSPLHFGNGTRLTVT.